What follows describes a single TCR beta chain. What it binds is unknown. The repertoire was sequenced with immunoSEQ multiplex PCR; TCRdb's copy has only in-frame clones and lacks some. This sample has 80,000 to 100,000 clones; 80% to 85% occur once, and the top ten carry nearly 3.5%. This entry is derived from a study of radiotherapy plus CTLA-4 blockade in lung cancer. Study results and limitations: Strongest reported response predictors: early blood clone changes and post-radiation interferon-beta.

This clonotype originated in a human donor with non-small cell lung cancer who had a partial response to radiotherapy plus ipilimumab. The specimen was peripheral blood, collected from a patient treated with radiotherapy plus ipilimumab.

CDR3 loop: CASSFLGGSEQYF. CDR3 bases: TGTGCCAGCAGTTTTTTGGGCGGGAGCGAGCAGTACTTC. The J gene is TRBJ2-7, the V gene TRBV27; TRBD2 aligns across 7 bases. The CDR3 length is 13 residues. Losses at the gene ends were 3 bases for V and 6 bases for J; bases not matched to a gene: 5. Germline loops: CDR1 MNHEY, CDR2 SMNVEV (reference sequence).